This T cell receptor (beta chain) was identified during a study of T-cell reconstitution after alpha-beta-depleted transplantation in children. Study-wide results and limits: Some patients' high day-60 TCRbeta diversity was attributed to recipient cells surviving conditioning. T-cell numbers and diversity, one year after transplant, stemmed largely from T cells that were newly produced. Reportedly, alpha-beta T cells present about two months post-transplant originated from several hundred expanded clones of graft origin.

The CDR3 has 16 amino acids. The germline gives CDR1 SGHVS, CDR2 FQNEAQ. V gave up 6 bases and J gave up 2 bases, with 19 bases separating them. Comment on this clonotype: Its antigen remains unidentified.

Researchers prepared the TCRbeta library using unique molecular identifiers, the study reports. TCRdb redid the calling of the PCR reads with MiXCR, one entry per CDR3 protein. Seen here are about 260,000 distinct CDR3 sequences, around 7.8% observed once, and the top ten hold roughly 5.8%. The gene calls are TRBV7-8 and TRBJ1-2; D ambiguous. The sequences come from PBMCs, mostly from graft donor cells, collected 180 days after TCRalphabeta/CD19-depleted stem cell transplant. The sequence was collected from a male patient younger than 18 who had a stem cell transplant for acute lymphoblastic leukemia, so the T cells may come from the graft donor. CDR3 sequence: CASRRWARALNYGYTF. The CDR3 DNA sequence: TGTGCCAGCAGGCGATGGGCGAGGGCGCTGAACTATGGCTACACCTTC.